This T cell receptor beta chain was found in a study of T cell repertoires in cytomegalovirus infection. Study-level background: Matching HLA type, along with CMV infection, was indicated by public TCR beta signatures. Study findings and constraints: Based on cumulative public TCR beta family frequency, carriers of CMV plus the relevant HLA were identified. HLA-C-restricted CMV-specific TCR beta clonotypes were dominant in the ex vivo response.

This CDR3 has 13 amino acids. The germline gives CDR1 LGHNA, CDR2 YSLEER. The count of this clonotype is one. Its antigen is still unknown. One end of the junction fails to match germline, which may point to a read error. TCRdb independently ran MiXCR on the reads; one entry per CDR3 protein. The repertoire holds hundreds of thousands of distinct CDR3 sequences, approximately 40% seen once, with around 3% in the top ten. The chain combines TRBV4-3 with TRBJ2-7; D not resolved. The receptor was derived from a human donor in good health (CMV status not recorded). Some clones in this sample may be carry-over from other donors' samples. Sequencing was done on a sample of PBMCs. CDR3 region: CDSSQTSGVEQYF. CDR3 sequence (DNA): TGCGACAGCAGCCAAACGTCCGGTGTCGAGCAGTACTTC.